This T cell receptor beta chain is drawn from a study of T cell changes during pregnancy in multiple sclerosis. Sequencing used immunoSEQ multiplex PCR; TCRdb keeps in-frame clones, though not all of them. The sample consists of over 45,000 clones, 70% to 90% of them appearing once. Germline CDR1 SGHKS, CDR2 YYEKEE (reference sequence). Trimming shortened V by 5 bases and J by 6 bases, and 18 bases separated the two germline ends. The CDR3 consists of 15 residues. This specimen consisted of peripheral blood, obtained in the first trimester of pregnancy. The sequence was obtained from a female donor with multiple sclerosis, enrolled in a pregnancy study. The V gene is TRBV5-5, the J gene TRBJ1-5, with D possibly being TRBD1 (6 bases). CDR3 residues: CASSSGDWGGQPQHF. The CDR3 coding sequence is TGTGCCAGCAGTTCAGGGGATTGGGGTGGTCAGCCCCAGCATTTT.